The present T cell receptor beta chain was sequenced within a study of vaccination and CD4 T cells after COVID-19. Treatment defined: roughly 10-day PBMC culture with coronavirus spike peptide pools or control peptides (ViraFEST assay). Samples of CD4+ T cells were obtained from the unexposed donor before the COVID-19 pandemic (2011-2018). With the Oncomine TCR Beta short-read assay, DNA from cultured CD4+ T cells was sequenced. Each CDR3 protein is one row after TCRdb ran MiXCR on the PCR reads. The sample holds roughly 6,100 distinct CDR3 sequences; 49% are singletons and the top ten take 55% to 60%. As regards this clonotype: What it recognizes is unknown.

Germline V gene sequence: CDR1 SQVTM, CDR2 ANQGSEA. The CDR3 runs to 13 residues. The germline V and J ends were trimmed by 5 bases and 7 bases, with 17 bases remaining between them. Sequenced sample: CD4+ T cells from blood, cultured in vitro. This chain uses TRBV29-1 with TRBJ1-1, with D uncertain. This TCR was recovered from a human donor in good health. CDR3 sequence reads: CSVRTLTAGEAFF. Written as DNA, the CDR3 is TGCAGCGTTAGGACTCTAACCGCCGGTGAAGCTTTCTTT. Full variable domain (missing parts from reference TRBV29-1 and TRBJ1-1): SAVISQKPSRDICQRGTSLTIQCQVDSQVTMMFWYRQQPGQSLTLIATANQGSEATYESGFVIDKFPISRPNLTFSTLTVSNMSPEDSSIYLCSVRTLTAGEAFFGQGTRLTVV.